This TCR beta chain was found in a study of technical replicates of blood from a few donors. This clone was recorded only once. Measured with immunoSEQ multiplex PCR; TCRdb has only the in-frame clones, and not every one. The profile covers 45,000 to 55,000 clones, with roughly 94% appearing a single time and approximately 0.22% taken by the ten largest. The CDR3 totals 14 residues. V was trimmed by 1 base and J by 6 bases, leaving 13 bases between them. Germline CDR1 is SGDLS and CDR2 is YYNGEE. This TCR was recovered from a human donor in good health. The material sequenced was T cells isolated from PBMCs. This chain joins TRBV9 and TRBJ1-1; the D gene is possibly TRBD1 (5 bases). The CDR3 coding sequence is TGTGCCAGCAGCGTATATCGGGGGTACCCTGAAGCTTTCTTT. Its translation: CASSVYRGYPEAFF.